Listed here are 30 T cell receptor beta chains from one sample, sequenced in a study of cytomegalovirus exposure and HLA in healthy donors (dated by TCRdb to about 2017). The library was prepared using the immunoSEQ multiplex PCR assay. The clones in this table, taken by TCRdb from immuneACCESS, are in-frame only. Not every clone is retained; where verified, under half of the shortfall comes from an unresolved V gene, and the cause of the rest is unknown. The sample contains 110,000 or so clones, around 95% of them found a single time. Clones ranked in the top ten supply 0.67% of the sample. Sequencing was carried out using PBMCs. The receptors shown here come from a woman aged 18-29 years in good health and CMV-seronegative.

The V and J genes are TRBV28 and TRBJ2-1; 9 bases are a match to TRBD2. This CDR3 has 15 amino acids. The V gene's germline CDR1 is MDHEN and CDR2 SYDVKM. The V segment lost 6 bases and the J segment 7 bases; nucleotides outside the gene matches: 10. CDR3 coding DNA: TGTGCCAGCAGACGCAGCGGGGGGCTAAGGAATGAGCAGTTCTTC. Translation gives CASRRSGGLRNEQFF.

The rearrangement joins TRBV18 to TRBJ2-3, with TRBD2 matching over 10 bases. V shed 1 base, J shed 5 bases, and the junction held 12 bases outside the gene matches. Looked up from germline, CDR1 is KGHSH and CDR2 is LQKENI. The CDR3 sequence is 18 residues long. The CDR3 reads CASSPLLAGPSREDTQYF. The CDR3 DNA sequence: TGTGCCAGCTCACCACTACTAGCGGGACCCTCCCGAGAAGATACGCAGTATTTT.

The genes are TRBV9 and TRBJ2-1; TRBD2 matches at 9 bases. Germline V CDR1 and CDR2: SGDLS, YYNGEE. Trimming cost V 3 bases and J 3 bases; bases outside gene matches: 7. This CDR3 comprises 16 residues. CDR3 coding DNA: TGTGCCAGCAGCGCAATGGCGGGGGGGTACTACAATGAGCAGTTCTTC. Translated, it gives CASSAMAGGYYNEQFF.

This rearrangement joins TRBV11-2 to TRBJ1-5; TRBD1 agrees at 7 bases. CDR3 length: 15 residues. After removal of 5 bases from V and 4 bases from J, the junction contained 8 bases not matched to a gene. Germline CDR1 is SGHAT and CDR2 is FQNNGV. The CDR3 DNA follows: TGTGCCAGCAGCGATAAAGGGGGCAGAAATCAGCCCCAGCATTTT. Translation gives CASSDKGGRNQPQHF.

The genes are TRBV4-1 and TRBJ1-5; no clear D gene. V was shortened by 3 bases and J by 7 bases, with 16 bases between the two germline ends. Per the germline V gene, CDR1 is MGHRA and CDR2 is YSYEKL. CDR3 size: 15 residues. The CDR3 loop reads CASSQADGIQQPQHF. CDR3 coding DNA: TGCGCCAGCAGCCAGGCCGACGGGATTCAGCAGCCCCAGCATTTT.

This clone was found once. The chain uses TRBV2 and TRBJ2-7, with TRBD2 matching 7 bases. The germline V gene encodes CDR1 SNHLY and CDR2 FYNNEI. The trim removed 4 bases at V and 2 bases at J, leaving 8 bases unmatched. This CDR3 contains 15 residues. For the CDR3, the DNA is TGTGCCAGCAGTGGGGCATGGCTAGCGGCCTACGAGCAGTACTTC. It codes for CASSGAWLAAYEQYF.

V and J are TRBV6-1 and TRBJ2-2; D unresolved. From germline, CDR1 is MNHNS and CDR2 SASEGT. CDR3 length: 14 amino acids. V was trimmed by 7 bases and J by 1 base, leaving 10 bases between them. CDR3 amino acids: CASKMRQNTGELFF. As DNA, the CDR3 is TGTGCCAGCAAGATGCGACAGAACACCGGGGAGCTGTTTTTT.

This chain connects TRBV7-9 to TRBJ1-4; maybe TRBD1 (5 bases). V was cut by 1 base and J by 4 bases, with 10 bases left in between. CDR1 is SEHNR, CDR2 FQNEAQ, per germline (reference sequence). This CDR3 comprises 15 residues. CDR3 amino acids: CASSLDGHINEKLFF. The CDR3, as DNA: TGTGCCAGCAGCTTAGACGGACACATTAATGAAAAACTGTTTTTT.

The V and J genes are TRBV28 and TRBJ1-2; D is unresolved. The V gene's germline CDR1 is MDHEN and CDR2 SYDVKM. This CDR3 comprises 12 residues. The V end was cut by 6 bases, the J end by 6 bases, with 11 bases between. For the CDR3, the DNA is TGTGCCAGCAGCCCCTGGAGGGATGGCTACACCTTC. Residues: CASSPWRDGYTF.

The chain recombines TRBV5-1 with TRBJ2-3; D not resolved. There are 16 residues in the CDR3. V was trimmed by 0 bases and J by 1 base, leaving 12 bases between them. CDR1 and CDR2 (germline): SGHRS, YFSETQ. CDR3 in amino acids: CASSLVDVSGTDTQYF. Here the CDR3 DNA reads TGCGCCAGCAGCTTGGTCGATGTTTCAGGCACAGATACGCAGTATTTT. Combining the CDR3 with reference TRBV5-1 and TRBJ2-3 gives the whole variable domain KAGVTQTPRYLIKTRGQQVTLSCSPISGHRSVSWYQQTPGQGLQFLFEYFSETQRNKGNFPGRFSGRQFSNSRSEMNVSTLELGDSALYLCASSLVDVSGTDTQYFGPGTRLTVL.

J is TRBJ2-7 and V is TRBV10-3; 9 bases agree with TRBD2. The V and J ends lost 3 bases and 5 bases, in that order; junction bases with no gene match: 2. The CDR3 is 13 residues long. Per germline, CDR1 ENHRY and CDR2 SYGVKD. In nucleotides, the CDR3 is TGTGCCATCAGTGAAGCGGGGGGCCACGAGCAGTACTTC. Its translation: CAISEAGGHEQYF.

This chain joins TRBV7-9 and TRBJ2-5; 7 positions match TRBD2. This CDR3 contains 15 residues. CDR1 is SEHNR and CDR2 is FQNEAQ in the germline V gene (reference sequence). Trimming took 5 bases from V and 2 from J; bases not matched to a gene: 8. The CDR3 nucleotides are TGTGCCAGCAGCAGGCTAGCGGTGCTACAAGAGACCCAGTACTTC. Translated: CASSRLAVLQETQYF.

The gene calls are TRBV4-1 and TRBJ1-1, with D possibly TRBD1 on 6 matching bases. Per germline, CDR1 MGHRA and CDR2 YSYEKL. The V end lost 1 base, the J end lost 2 bases, and 8 bases lay between the germline ends. The CDR3 is made up of 14 amino acids. CDR3 coding DNA: TGCGCCAGCAGCCAAGTACAGGGCAACACTGAAGCTTTCTTT. This codes for CASSQVQGNTEAFF.

The genes are TRBV27 and TRBJ2-6; D is unclear. Germline loops: CDR1 MNHEY, CDR2 SMNVEV (reference sequence). V lost 2 bases and J lost 0, with 5 bases in between. The CDR3 length is 15 residues. CDR3 loop: CASSLASSGANVLTF. The CDR3 DNA follows: TGTGCCAGCAGTTTAGCTAGCTCTGGGGCCAACGTCCTGACTTTC.

The V and J genes are TRBV11-2 and TRBJ2-7, with D tentatively TRBD2 (6 bases). The germline V gene has CDR1 SGHAT and CDR2 FQNNGV. Trimming cost V 6 bases and J 4 bases, with 19 bases left between them. The CDR3 covers 15 residues. The CDR3 spells CASSPAGGYRYEQYF. The DNA for the CDR3 is TGTGCCAGCAGTCCCGCTGGGGGGTATCGGTACGAGCAGTACTTC.

The rearrangement uses TRBV30 and TRBJ1-5; D not certain. V was pared by 5 bases and J by 0 bases, with 11 bases between. CDR1 and CDR2 (germline): GTSNPN, SVGIG (reference sequence). The CDR3 is 14 residues long. The CDR3 spells CAWAGVNSNQPQHF. The DNA for the CDR3 is TGTGCCTGGGCGGGAGTTAATAGCAATCAGCCCCAGCATTTT. The full variable domain, rest sourced from reference TRBV30 and TRBJ1-5, is SQTIHQWPATLVQPVGSPLSLECTVEGTSNPNLYWYRQAAGRGLQLLFYSVGIGQISSEVPQNLSASRPQDRQFILSSKKLLLSDSGFYLCAWAGVNSNQPQHFGDGTRLSIL.

This clone has only one observation. This sequence joins TRBV6-1 and TRBJ2-7; possible D gene TRBD2, 5 bases. Germline-derived CDR1 and CDR2 are MNHNS and SASEGT. The V gene lost 3 bases and the J gene lost 0 bases, with 12 bases spanning the gap. CDR3 length: 15 residues. The CDR3 DNA sequence: TGTGCCAGCAGTGATCGAGGACTGAGCTCCTACGAGCAGTACTTC. It yields the protein CASSDRGLSSYEQYF.

The genes are TRBV2 and TRBJ1-1; D gene ambiguous. This CDR3 region has 11 residues. CDR1 and CDR2 (germline): SNHLY, FYNNEI. The V gene lost 6 bases and the J gene lost 6 bases, with 8 bases spanning the gap. As DNA, the CDR3 is TGTGCCAGCAGGACAAACCCTGAAGCTTTCTTT. Its translation is CASRTNPEAFF.

This rearrangement joins TRBV2 to TRBJ2-7, with 8 positions matching TRBD1. Germline assignment: CDR1 SNHLY and CDR2 FYNNEI. V lost 6 bases to trimming and J lost 1 base; unmatched junction nucleotides: 8. The CDR3 extends over 15 amino acids. The CDR3, as DNA: TGTGCCAGCAGCCCCGACAGGGGCCCGTCCTACGAGCAGTACTTC. Its translation: CASSPDRGPSYEQYF.

The chain carries TRBV7-2 and TRBJ2-3; 12 bases fit TRBD2. The CDR3 runs to 16 residues. Germline CDR1 and CDR2: SGHTA and FQGNSA. After removal of 7 bases from V and 3 bases from J, the junction contained 8 bases not matched to a gene. As DNA, the CDR3 is TGTGCCAGCACGCGGACTAGCGGGGCTCGGACAGATACGCAGTATTTT. As protein: CASTRTSGARTDTQYF. Full variable domain (outside the CDR3, taken from reference TRBV7-2 and TRBJ2-3): GAGVSQSPSNKVTEKGKDVELRCDPISGHTALYWYRQSLGQGLEFLIYFQGNSAPDKSGLPSDRFSAERTGGSVSTLTIQRTQQEDSAVYLCASTRTSGARTDTQYFGPGTRLTVL.

The chain recombines TRBV27 with TRBJ1-4; D remains unclear. The CDR3 is made up of 13 amino acids. Deletions cut 7 bases from V and 5 bases from J, with 11 bases between. CDR1 is MNHEY and CDR2 is SMNVEV in the germline V gene (reference sequence). CDR3 nucleotide sequence: TGTGCCAGCACCGCACCGGGGAATGAAAAACTGTTTTTT. Its translation: CASTAPGNEKLFF.

The chain links TRBV2 to TRBJ2-5; perhaps TRBD1 as D (6 bases). V lost 4 bases to trimming and J lost 0 bases, with 15 bases between them. The germline V gene encodes CDR1 SNHLY and CDR2 FYNNEI. This CDR3 has 16 amino acids. The CDR3 here is CASSVFGRGYQETQYF. CDR3 in DNA: TGTGCCAGCAGTGTCTTCGGCAGGGGCTACCAAGAGACCCAGTACTTC.

The rearrangement links TRBV5-1 to TRBJ1-2; no firm D call. Trimming took 4 bases from V and 8 from J, leaving 18 bases between them. Germline V CDR1 and CDR2: SGHRS, YFSETQ. This CDR3 region has 14 residues. The CDR3 sequence is CASSGSLSSRGYTF. The CDR3 bases are TGCGCCAGCAGCGGCAGCCTTAGCTCAAGAGGCTACACCTTC.

The chain uses TRBV28 and TRBJ1-5; 10 bases are a match to TRBD1. The trim removed 2 bases at V and 5 bases at J, leaving 6 bases unmatched. CDR1 is MDHEN, CDR2 SYDVKM, per germline. CDR3 length: 16 residues. This CDR3 is CASSLRGQGLHQPQHF. The CDR3, as DNA: TGTGCCAGCAGTTTAAGGGGACAGGGGCTACATCAGCCCCAGCATTTT.

The V and J genes are TRBV9 and TRBJ1-6; possibly TRBD1 for D (6 bases). The CDR3 runs 15 residues. The V and J ends lost 3 bases and 5 bases respectively, with 12 bases between them. Looked up from germline, CDR1 is SGDLS and CDR2 is YYNGEE. CDR3 residues: CASSARDTHNSPLHF. CDR3 bases: TGTGCCAGCAGCGCACGGGACACCCATAATTCACCCCTCCACTTT.

The chain carries TRBV6-6 and TRBJ2-6; D gene ambiguous. CDR1 is MNHNY, CDR2 SVGAGI, per germline (reference sequence). The germline V and J ends were trimmed by 5 bases and 1 base, with 6 bases remaining between them. CDR3 length: 14 residues. In nucleotides, the CDR3 is TGTGCCAGCAGTCCTACTTCTGGGGCCAACGTCCTGACTTTC. It specifies CASSPTSGANVLTF.

The rearrangement uses TRBV28 and TRBJ2-5; 15 bases line up with TRBD2. The CDR3 runs 17 residues. Trimming cost V 3 bases and J 1 base; bases outside gene matches: 3. Germline V gives CDR1 MDHEN, CDR2 SYDVKM. The CDR3 nucleotides are TGTGCCAGCAGTTTGGGGACTAGCGGGGGGATCCAAGAGACCCAGTACTTC. Protein product: CASSLGTSGGIQETQYF.

The chain joins TRBV27 to TRBJ1-1; 12 bases align to TRBD1. Looked up from germline, CDR1 is MNHEY and CDR2 is SMNVEV (reference sequence). The CDR3 extends over 16 amino acids. Trimming at V came to 5 bases and at J to 5 bases, leaving 9 bases not matched to a gene. CDR3 bases: TGTGCCAGCAGTGCGGGACAGGGGGCGCCTCAGACTGAAGCTTTCTTT. This codes for CASSAGQGAPQTEAFF.

The CDR3 DNA is TGTGCCAGCAGCTTCAGGGAAACTTTCTATAATTCACCCCTCCACTTT. It is translated as CASSFRETFYNSPLHF. The V call is TRBV9, the J call TRBJ1-6; D may be TRBD1 (5 bases). Germline CDR1 reads SGDLS; CDR2 reads YYNGEE. The CDR3 loop spans 16 amino acids. Trimming removed 4 bases from V and 3 bases from J, with 14 bases in between.

This clone was counted a single time. The genes are TRBV6-5 and TRBJ2-7; TRBD1 is a possible D gene (5 bases). Germline V gene sequence: CDR1 MNHEY, CDR2 SVGAGI. V was shortened by 6 bases and J by 2 bases, with 14 bases between the two germline ends. The CDR3 contains 14 residues. The CDR3 spells CASRQIRATYEQYF. For the CDR3, the DNA is TGTGCCAGCAGACAGATCAGGGCCACCTACGAGCAGTACTTC.